The sequence of this T cell receptor (beta chain) was determined in a study of identical twins. V gave up 1 base and J gave up 10 bases; unmatched junction bases: 5. From germline, CDR1 is SEHNR and CDR2 FQNEAQ (reference sequence). The CDR3 runs to 14 residues. One entry per CDR3 protein results from TCRdb running MiXCR on the 5' RACE reads. This sample has hundreds of thousands of distinct CDR3 sequences, with about 18% found just once. These same data were also listed under a study on T cells expressing NK-cell markers.

The genes are TRBV7-9 and TRBJ1-5; 9 nucleotides match TRBD1. This receptor was obtained from a woman aged 18-35 years in good health. The sequencing input was PBMCs. CDR3 residues: CASSLGGQGQPQHF. CDR3 DNA: TGTGCCAGCAGCTTAGGGGGACAGGGACAACCCCAGCATTTT.